These T cell receptor beta chains were read from a single sample in a study of T cell changes during pregnancy in multiple sclerosis. Profiled with immunoSEQ multiplex PCR; TCRdb holds only in-frame clones, not every one. The sample lists around 50,000 clones, more than 75% occurring once. The sequenced sample consisted of peripheral blood from another person, used as feeder cells. These TCRs come from a human donor whose cells served as feeder cells for cultures in a pregnancy study. Each CDR3 is given with its conserved first and last residue. The order of the fields is V gene, D gene, clone size, J gene, CDR3 protein, CDR3 DNA. The D gene is left open where the match is weak. Expanded clones are given a class, and other clones once, few, many or no size at all.

v_call: TRBV6-1
d_call: NA
clone_size: NA
j_call: TRBJ1-1
cdr3_aa: CASSANPNLEAFF
cdr3_nt: TGTGCCAGCAGTGCCAACCCCAACTTGGAAGCTTTCTTT

v_call: TRBV18
d_call: NA
clone_size: NA
j_call: TRBJ1-2
cdr3_aa: CASSPPAGDGYTF
cdr3_nt: TGTGCCAGCTCACCACCGGCAGGGGACGGCTACACCTTC

v_call: TRBV4-1
d_call: NA
clone_size: once
j_call: TRBJ2-7
cdr3_aa: CASSQDGPTDEQYF
cdr3_nt: TGCGCCAGCAGCCAAGATGGGCCTACCGACGAGCAGTACTTC

v_call: TRBV7-2
d_call: NA
clone_size: NA
j_call: TRBJ2-1
cdr3_aa: CASSLHSSYNEQFF
cdr3_nt: TGTGCCAGCAGCTTACATAGCTCCTACAATGAGCAGTTCTTC

v_call: TRBV6-1
d_call: TRBD1
clone_size: once
j_call: TRBJ1-2
cdr3_aa: CASSSTGTGVFNTF
cdr3_nt: TGTGCCAGCAGTAGCACCGGGACAGGGGTGTTCAACACCTTC

v_call: TRBV5-8
d_call: NA
clone_size: once
j_call: TRBJ2-2
cdr3_aa: CASSFDSGWTGELFF
cdr3_nt: TGTGCCAGCAGCTTTGACAGTGGTTGGACCGGGGAGCTGTTTTTT

v_call: TRBV14
d_call: TRBD1
clone_size: NA
j_call: TRBJ2-2
cdr3_aa: CASSHGQVANTGELFF
cdr3_nt: TGTGCCAGCAGCCACGGACAGGTAGCGAACACCGGGGAGCTGTTTTTT

v_call: TRBV15
d_call: TRBD1
clone_size: NA
j_call: TRBJ1-5
cdr3_aa: CATSRGDRGKNQPQHF
cdr3_nt: TGTGCCACCAGCAGAGGGGACAGGGGTAAAAATCAGCCCCAGCATTTT

v_call: TRBV19
d_call: TRBD2
clone_size: NA
j_call: TRBJ2-1
cdr3_aa: CASSRTGTNNEQFF
cdr3_nt: TGTGCCAGTAGCCGAACCGGGACTAACAATGAGCAGTTCTTC

v_call: TRBV4-1
d_call: NA
clone_size: NA
j_call: TRBJ2-5
cdr3_aa: CASSQDRAGRETQYF
cdr3_nt: TGCGCCAGCAGCCAAGATAGGGCAGGGAGGGAGACCCAGTACTTC

v_call: TRBV5-1
d_call: NA
clone_size: NA
j_call: TRBJ1-1
cdr3_aa: CASSSNPDYTEAFF
cdr3_nt: TGCGCCAGCAGCTCTAACCCAGATTACACTGAAGCTTTCTTT

v_call: TRBV9
d_call: NA
clone_size: NA
j_call: TRBJ1-1
cdr3_aa: CASSARTGPSEAFF
cdr3_nt: TGTGCCAGCAGCGCCCGGACGGGCCCATCTGAAGCTTTCTTT

v_call: TRBV27
d_call: NA
clone_size: NA
j_call: TRBJ1-4
cdr3_aa: CASSLSMGGVEKLFF
cdr3_nt: TGTGCCAGCAGTTTATCGATGGGGGGCGTTGAAAAACTGTTTTTT

v_call: TRBV30
d_call: TRBD1
clone_size: NA
j_call: TRBJ2-2
cdr3_aa: CASRAQGSTGELFF
cdr3_nt: TGTGCCTCCCGAGCACAGGGGTCCACCGGGGAGCTGTTTTTT

v_call: TRBV2
d_call: TRBD1
clone_size: NA
j_call: TRBJ2-7
cdr3_aa: CASRVQDRAYEQYF
cdr3_nt: TGTGCCAGCAGGGTCCAGGACAGGGCCTACGAGCAGTACTTC

v_call: TRBV7-9
d_call: NA
clone_size: NA
j_call: TRBJ2-5
cdr3_aa: CASSSLIGLPKRTQYF
cdr3_nt: TGTGCCAGCAGCTCACTCATTGGCCTACCCAAGAGAACCCAGTACTTC

v_call: TRBV7-9
d_call: NA
clone_size: few
j_call: TRBJ2-5
cdr3_aa: CASSSPSGQTETQYF
cdr3_nt: TGTGCCAGCAGCTCACCAAGTGGGCAGACAGAGACCCAGTACTTC

v_call: TRBV7-2
d_call: NA
clone_size: NA
j_call: TRBJ2-7
cdr3_aa: CASSRTAYEQYF
cdr3_nt: TGTGCCAGCAGCCGGACTGCCTACGAGCAGTACTTC

v_call: TRBV7-8
d_call: TRBD1
clone_size: NA
j_call: TRBJ1-6
cdr3_aa: CASSGPQGRTFNSPLHF
cdr3_nt: TGTGCCAGCAGCGGCCCACAGGGGCGAACCTTTAATTCACCCCTCCACTTT

v_call: TRBV7-9
d_call: NA
clone_size: NA
j_call: TRBJ1-4
cdr3_aa: CASRGVGEKLFF
cdr3_nt: TGTGCCAGCAGAGGGGTAGGAGAAAAACTGTTTTTT

v_call: TRBV20-1
d_call: NA
clone_size: NA
j_call: TRBJ2-1
cdr3_aa: CSAFPNEQFF
cdr3_nt: TGCAGTGCCTTCCCCAATGAGCAGTTCTTC

v_call: TRBV5-5
d_call: TRBD1
clone_size: NA
j_call: TRBJ2-7
cdr3_aa: CASKTGIEQYF
cdr3_nt: TGTGCCAGTAAGACAGGGATCGAGCAGTACTTC

v_call: TRBV4-2
d_call: NA
clone_size: NA
j_call: TRBJ1-2
cdr3_aa: CASSRPGNYGYTF
cdr3_nt: TGTGCCAGCAGCCGCCCAGGGAACTATGGCTACACCTTC

v_call: TRBV6-1
d_call: TRBD2
clone_size: NA
j_call: TRBJ2-3
cdr3_aa: CASSGRLAGGPDTQYF
cdr3_nt: TGTGCCAGCAGTGGTCGACTAGCGGGAGGCCCCGATACGCAGTATTTT

v_call: TRBV5-8
d_call: TRBD2
clone_size: once
j_call: TRBJ2-2
cdr3_aa: CASSLVRTSGSRYTGELFF
cdr3_nt: TGTGCCAGCAGCTTGGTCCGGACTAGCGGGAGTCGGTACACCGGGGAGCTGTTTTTT

v_call: TRBV19
d_call: NA
clone_size: NA
j_call: TRBJ1-5
cdr3_aa: CASSMGGVRNQPQHF
cdr3_nt: TGTGCCAGTAGTATGGGGGGTGTGCGCAATCAGCCCCAGCATTTT

v_call: TRBV6-1
d_call: TRBD1
clone_size: NA
j_call: TRBJ1-2
cdr3_aa: CASSEWDRGRDYGYTF
cdr3_nt: TGTGCCAGCAGTGAATGGGACAGGGGGCGCGACTATGGCTACACCTTC

v_call: TRBV28
d_call: TRBD1
clone_size: NA
j_call: TRBJ2-1
cdr3_aa: CASSLFVAGGLNEQFF
cdr3_nt: TGTGCCAGCAGTTTATTTGTGGCAGGGGGCCTCAATGAGCAGTTCTTC

v_call: TRBV6-1
d_call: NA
clone_size: NA
j_call: TRBJ2-7
cdr3_aa: CASSRHLSYEQYF
cdr3_nt: TGTGCCAGCTCAAGACACCTCTCCTACGAGCAGTACTTC

v_call: TRBV9
d_call: TRBD2
clone_size: NA
j_call: TRBJ2-3
cdr3_aa: CASSPRGSGATSTQYF
cdr3_nt: TGTGCCAGCAGCCCCCGAGGTAGCGGGGCTACGAGTACGCAGTATTTT

v_call: TRBV28
d_call: NA
clone_size: few
j_call: TRBJ2-7
cdr3_aa: CASSLGGERGSYEQYF
cdr3_nt: TGTGCCAGCAGTTTAGGGGGAGAACGGGGCTCCTACGAGCAGTACTTC

v_call: TRBV6-5
d_call: NA
clone_size: NA
j_call: TRBJ2-5
cdr3_aa: CASSHLRGGLETQYF
cdr3_nt: TGTGCCAGCAGCCACCTCAGGGGAGGCTTGGAGACCCAGTACTTC

v_call: TRBV11-2
d_call: NA
clone_size: NA
j_call: TRBJ2-3
cdr3_aa: CASSLIRATDTQYF
cdr3_nt: TGTGCCAGCAGCTTAATTAGGGCCACAGATACGCAGTATTTT

v_call: TRBV11-1
d_call: NA
clone_size: NA
j_call: TRBJ2-7
cdr3_aa: CASSSDSFGVVYDEQYF
cdr3_nt: TGTGCCAGCAGCTCTGACAGTTTTGGGGTTGTGTACGACGAGCAGTACTTC

v_call: TRBV7-2
d_call: NA
clone_size: NA
j_call: TRBJ2-7
cdr3_aa: CASSLGRRTYEQYF
cdr3_nt: TGTGCCAGCAGCTTAGGACGGCGAACCTACGAGCAGTACTTC

v_call: TRBV7-9
d_call: NA
clone_size: NA
j_call: TRBJ2-7
cdr3_aa: CASSLGDREQYF
cdr3_nt: TGTGCCAGCAGCTTAGGGGACCGCGAGCAGTACTTC

v_call: TRBV6-4
d_call: TRBD1
clone_size: NA
j_call: TRBJ1-4
cdr3_aa: CASSDWAGGKLFF
cdr3_nt: TGTGCCAGCAGTGACTGGGCAGGGGGAAAACTGTTTTTT

v_call: TRBV6-6
d_call: NA
clone_size: NA
j_call: TRBJ2-4
cdr3_aa: CASYQGVAKNIQYF
cdr3_nt: TGTGCCAGCTACCAAGGAGTAGCCAAAAACATTCAGTACTTC

v_call: TRBV2
d_call: TRBD2
clone_size: NA
j_call: TRBJ2-3
cdr3_aa: CASSEGSLAGGGSDTQYF
cdr3_nt: TGTGCCAGCAGTGAAGGCTCCCTAGCGGGGGGGGGATCAGATACGCAGTATTTT

v_call: TRBV5-1
d_call: NA
clone_size: NA
j_call: TRBJ2-2
cdr3_aa: CASTIGLAENTGELFF
cdr3_nt: TGCGCCAGCACCATCGGGCTAGCAGAGAACACCGGGGAGCTGTTTTTT

v_call: TRBV7-6
d_call: NA
clone_size: NA
j_call: TRBJ2-1
cdr3_aa: CASSLDISSYNEQFF
cdr3_nt: TGTGCCAGCAGCTTGGATATTAGCTCCTACAATGAGCAGTTCTTC

v_call: TRBV5-6
d_call: TRBD2
clone_size: once
j_call: TRBJ2-1
cdr3_aa: CASSLPSGGGNEQFF
cdr3_nt: TGTGCCAGCAGCTTGCCCAGCGGGGGAGGCAATGAGCAGTTCTTC

v_call: TRBV6-1
d_call: NA
clone_size: NA
j_call: TRBJ1-1
cdr3_aa: CASSDRALWTEAFF
cdr3_nt: TGTGCCAGCAGTGACAGGGCTTTGTGGACTGAAGCTTTCTTT

v_call: TRBV6-5
d_call: NA
clone_size: NA
j_call: TRBJ1-6
cdr3_aa: CASSRPQGIGSPLHF
cdr3_nt: TGTGCCAGCAGTCGGCCTCAGGGGATCGGTTCACCCCTCCACTTT

v_call: TRBV9
d_call: NA
clone_size: NA
j_call: TRBJ1-4
cdr3_aa: CASSRVNEKLFF
cdr3_nt: TGTGCCAGCAGCAGGGTTAATGAAAAACTGTTTTTT

v_call: TRBV10-1
d_call: TRBD1
clone_size: NA
j_call: TRBJ2-7
cdr3_aa: CARKDRGSIGYEQYF
cdr3_nt: TGCGCCAGAAAGGACAGGGGGAGCATCGGGTACGAGCAGTACTTC

v_call: TRBV5-1
d_call: TRBD1
clone_size: NA
j_call: TRBJ1-1
cdr3_aa: CASSLATGGEGEAFF
cdr3_nt: TGCGCCAGCAGCTTGGCCACAGGGGGCGAAGGTGAAGCTTTCTTT

v_call: TRBV10-3
d_call: TRBD1
clone_size: NA
j_call: TRBJ1-1
cdr3_aa: CAISESDRGTEAFF
cdr3_nt: TGTGCCATCAGTGAGTCAGACAGGGGCACTGAAGCTTTCTTT

v_call: TRBV10-3
d_call: NA
clone_size: NA
j_call: TRBJ1-1
cdr3_aa: CAISESRDSGRGAFF
cdr3_nt: TGTGCCATCAGTGAGTCGAGGGACTCCGGCAGGGGAGCTTTCTTT

v_call: TRBV7-9
d_call: NA
clone_size: few
j_call: TRBJ1-4
cdr3_aa: CASSGRQDNEKLFF
cdr3_nt: TGTGCCAGCAGCGGCCGACAGGATAATGAAAAACTGTTTTTT

v_call: TRBV6-1
d_call: NA
clone_size: once
j_call: TRBJ1-5
cdr3_aa: CASSSRGNQPQHF
cdr3_nt: TGTGCCAGCAGTTCCAGGGGCAATCAGCCCCAGCATTTT

v_call: TRBV6-5
d_call: TRBD1
clone_size: NA
j_call: TRBJ1-3
cdr3_aa: CASSSSTGGNTIYF
cdr3_nt: TGTGCCAGCAGTTCCTCGACAGGGGGAAACACCATATATTTT

v_call: TRBV7-2
d_call: TRBD2
clone_size: NA
j_call: TRBJ2-1
cdr3_aa: CASSLDTSGSRRQFF
cdr3_nt: TGTGCCAGCAGCTTAGACACTAGCGGTTCCCGCCGGCAGTTCTTC

v_call: TRBV29-1
d_call: NA
clone_size: NA
j_call: TRBJ1-4
cdr3_aa: CSVSIGAGKTVF
cdr3_nt: TGCAGCGTTTCCATCGGTGCGGGAAAAACTGTTTTT